These T cell receptor beta chains were read from a single sample in a study of monozygotic twins with cystic fibrosis. TCRdb's copy holds only in-frame clones and misses some; the assay was immunoSEQ multiplex PCR. The repertoire holds about 29,000 clones, with approximately 80% as singletons. Sequenced sample: blood. All receptors come from a girl under 10 years old with cystic fibrosis. The CDR3 runs from the conserved cysteine through the conserved F or W. Fields, in order: CDR3 protein, CDR3 DNA, clone size, J gene, V gene, D gene. D genes are given only for firm matches. Not every row has a clone size; where given, it reads once, few, many or a size class.

CDR3 protein: CASSQEGSGPYNEQFF
CDR3 DNA: TGTGCCAGCAGCCAAGAAGGAAGCGGGCCGTACAATGAGCAGTTCTTC
clone size: -
J gene: TRBJ2-1
V gene: TRBV4-2
D gene: -

CDR3 protein: CASSYAGVVDEQFF
CDR3 DNA: TGTGCCAGCAGTTACGCGGGAGTGGTGGATGAGCAGTTCTTC
clone size: -
J gene: TRBJ2-1
V gene: TRBV6-5
D gene: TRBD2

CDR3 protein: CASSEATGPRDGYTF
CDR3 DNA: TGTGCCAGCAGTGAAGCGACAGGCCCCAGGGACGGCTACACCTTC
clone size: -
J gene: TRBJ1-2
V gene: TRBV2
D gene: -

CDR3 protein: CASSLQRESTQYF
CDR3 DNA: TGTGCCAGCAGCTTGCAGCGGGAGTCTACGCAGTATTTT
clone size: -
J gene: TRBJ2-3
V gene: TRBV7-2
D gene: TRBD2

CDR3 protein: CASSVGDRISGNTIYF
CDR3 DNA: TGTGCCAGCAGCGTAGGCGACAGAATCTCTGGAAACACCATATATTTT
clone size: -
J gene: TRBJ1-3
V gene: TRBV9
D gene: -

CDR3 protein: CASSLRPAGRYEQYF
CDR3 DNA: TGTGCCAGCAGTTTACGCCCCGCAGGCCGCTACGAGCAGTACTTC
clone size: -
J gene: TRBJ2-7
V gene: TRBV27
D gene: -

CDR3 protein: CSVETYGSGNTIYF
CDR3 DNA: TGCAGCGTTGAAACATACGGCTCTGGAAACACCATATATTTT
clone size: -
J gene: TRBJ1-3
V gene: TRBV29-1
D gene: -

CDR3 protein: CASSSDRRYNSPLHF
CDR3 DNA: TGTGCCAGCAGTTCTGACAGGCGGTATAATTCACCCCTCCACTTT
clone size: -
J gene: TRBJ1-6
V gene: TRBV27
D gene: -

CDR3 protein: CASSLDQGGFYNEQFF
CDR3 DNA: TGTGCCAGCAGCTTGGACCAAGGGGGTTTTTACAATGAGCAGTTCTTC
clone size: once
J gene: TRBJ2-1
V gene: TRBV5-6
D gene: -

CDR3 protein: CASSQDGAGGKDTQYF
CDR3 DNA: TGCGCCAGCAGCCAAGACGGGGCAGGGGGTAAAGATACGCAGTATTTT
clone size: -
J gene: TRBJ2-3
V gene: TRBV4-1
D gene: TRBD1

CDR3 protein: CASSLARLAGESEQYF
CDR3 DNA: TGTGCCAGCAGCTTAGCGCGGCTAGCGGGAGAGAGCGAGCAGTACTTC
clone size: -
J gene: TRBJ2-7
V gene: TRBV11-1
D gene: TRBD2

CDR3 protein: CASSLMGTTNEKLFF
CDR3 DNA: TGCGCCAGCAGCTTGATGGGTACAACTAATGAAAAACTGTTTTTT
clone size: -
J gene: TRBJ1-4
V gene: TRBV5-1
D gene: -

CDR3 protein: CASSRAGGNNEQFF
CDR3 DNA: TGTGCCAGCAGTCGGGCGGGAGGGAACAATGAGCAGTTCTTC
clone size: -
J gene: TRBJ2-1
V gene: TRBV25-1
D gene: TRBD2

CDR3 protein: CASSITGGYEQYF
CDR3 DNA: TGTGCCAGCAGTATTACGGGCGGCTACGAGCAGTACTTC
clone size: -
J gene: TRBJ2-7
V gene: TRBV27
D gene: -

CDR3 protein: CASSKGFWETQYF
CDR3 DNA: TGTGCCAGCAGCAAGGGCTTTTGGGAGACCCAGTACTTC
clone size: -
J gene: TRBJ2-5
V gene: TRBV2
D gene: -

CDR3 protein: CASEKTENTEAFF
CDR3 DNA: TGTGCCAGCGAGAAGACAGAGAACACTGAAGCTTTCTTT
clone size: -
J gene: TRBJ1-1
V gene: TRBV2
D gene: -

CDR3 protein: CAISRESSYNEQFF
CDR3 DNA: TGTGCCATCAGTCGGGAGAGCTCCTACAATGAGCAGTTCTTC
clone size: -
J gene: TRBJ2-1
V gene: TRBV10-3
D gene: -

CDR3 protein: CASSGEQGNYEQYF
CDR3 DNA: TGTGCCAGCAGTGGCGAACAGGGAAACTACGAGCAGTACTTC
clone size: -
J gene: TRBJ2-7
V gene: TRBV25-1
D gene: -

CDR3 protein: CASSKLGPGGMTDTQYF
CDR3 DNA: TGTGCCAGCAGCAAATTGGGACCGGGGGGAATGACAGATACGCAGTATTTT
clone size: -
J gene: TRBJ2-3
V gene: TRBV21-1
D gene: -

CDR3 protein: CASSGGLAPYEQYF
CDR3 DNA: TGTGCCAGTAGTGGTGGACTAGCGCCGTACGAGCAGTACTTC
clone size: -
J gene: TRBJ2-7
V gene: TRBV19
D gene: TRBD2

CDR3 protein: CAIRTGTEDSYEQYF
CDR3 DNA: TGTGCCATCCGAACCGGGACGGAAGATTCCTACGAGCAGTACTTC
clone size: -
J gene: TRBJ2-7
V gene: TRBV6-1
D gene: -

CDR3 protein: CASSLLRFRGTSGIDEQFF
CDR3 DNA: TGTGCCAGCAGCTTATTGCGGTTTCGGGGGACTAGCGGGATTGATGAGCAGTTCTTC
clone size: -
J gene: TRBJ2-1
V gene: TRBV7-8
D gene: TRBD2

CDR3 protein: CASSFISGDTEAFF
CDR3 DNA: TGTGCCAGCAGCTTTATATCAGGGGACACTGAAGCTTTCTTT
clone size: -
J gene: TRBJ1-1
V gene: TRBV7-9
D gene: -

CDR3 protein: CASSLGTSGRGTGELFF
CDR3 DNA: TGTGCCAGCAGCTTGGGGACTAGCGGGAGAGGAACCGGGGAGCTGTTTTTT
clone size: -
J gene: TRBJ2-2
V gene: TRBV5-4
D gene: TRBD2

CDR3 protein: CASRETGNTGELFF
CDR3 DNA: TGTGCCAGCAGAGAGACAGGGAACACCGGGGAGCTGTTTTTT
clone size: -
J gene: TRBJ2-2
V gene: TRBV2
D gene: -

CDR3 protein: CASSSSSRGGAREKLFF
CDR3 DNA: TGTGCCAGCAGCAGTTCATCACGAGGGGGCGCAAGGGAAAAACTGTTTTTT
clone size: -
J gene: TRBJ1-4
V gene: TRBV4-2
D gene: TRBD1

CDR3 protein: CASSLVGRAKEQFF
CDR3 DNA: TGTGCCAGCAGTTTAGTCGGGAGGGCCAAAGAGCAGTTCTTC
clone size: once
J gene: TRBJ2-1
V gene: TRBV27
D gene: TRBD2

CDR3 protein: CASSETYWNTGELFF
CDR3 DNA: TGTGCCAGCAGTGAAACTTATTGGAACACCGGGGAGCTGTTTTTT
clone size: once
J gene: TRBJ2-2
V gene: TRBV2
D gene: -

CDR3 protein: CASSEVQGAYEQYF
CDR3 DNA: TGTGCCAGCAGTGAGGTTCAGGGGGCCTACGAGCAGTACTTC
clone size: -
J gene: TRBJ2-7
V gene: TRBV2
D gene: TRBD1

CDR3 protein: CASKIPGPATEAFF
CDR3 DNA: TGTGCCAGCAAGATACCAGGGCCGGCCACTGAAGCTTTCTTT
clone size: -
J gene: TRBJ1-1
V gene: TRBV6-1
D gene: -

CDR3 protein: CASSQEPFVMWDRVNQPQHF
CDR3 DNA: TGCGCCAGCAGCCAAGAGCCTTTTGTGATGTGGGACAGAGTAAATCAGCCCCAGCATTTT
clone size: -
J gene: TRBJ1-5
V gene: TRBV4-1
D gene: TRBD1

CDR3 protein: CATSRGASFAYNEQFF
CDR3 DNA: TGTGCCACCTCCCGAGGGGCTAGTTTCGCCTACAATGAGCAGTTCTTC
clone size: -
J gene: TRBJ2-1
V gene: TRBV2
D gene: -

CDR3 protein: CSVAGQNPSEQYF
CDR3 DNA: TGCAGCGTCGCGGGACAGAACCCCTCCGAGCAGTACTTC
clone size: -
J gene: TRBJ2-7
V gene: TRBV29-1
D gene: -

CDR3 protein: CASSPGQEPYEQYF
CDR3 DNA: TGTGCCAGTAGTCCCGGACAGGAGCCCTACGAGCAGTACTTC
clone size: -
J gene: TRBJ2-7
V gene: TRBV19
D gene: TRBD1